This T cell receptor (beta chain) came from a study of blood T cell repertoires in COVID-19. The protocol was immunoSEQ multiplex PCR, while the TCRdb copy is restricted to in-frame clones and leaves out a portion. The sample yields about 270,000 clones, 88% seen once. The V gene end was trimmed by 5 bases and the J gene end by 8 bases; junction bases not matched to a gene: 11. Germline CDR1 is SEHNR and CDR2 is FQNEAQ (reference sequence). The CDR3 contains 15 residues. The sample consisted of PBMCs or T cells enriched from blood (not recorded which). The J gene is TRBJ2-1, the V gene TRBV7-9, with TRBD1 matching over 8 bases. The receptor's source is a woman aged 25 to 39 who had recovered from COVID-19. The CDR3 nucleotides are TGTGCCAGCAGCACCCTGACAGGGGTTGTCGATGAGCAGTTCTTC. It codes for CASSTLTGVVDEQFF.